One sample yielded the 16 T cell receptor beta chains listed below, sequenced in a study of T cell responses to AZD1222 COVID-19 vaccine. Generated by immunoSEQ multiplex PCR, the TCRdb table keeps only in-frame clones and is missing some. In the table there are 250,000 to 300,000 clones, 94% of which are singletons. Sequencing was performed on peripheral blood, taken 28 days after the second AZD1222 dose. The source of these receptors is an adult who received the AZD1222 COVID-19 vaccine.

The chain combines TRBV19 with TRBJ1-4; the D is unclear. CDR1 is LNHDA, CDR2 SQIVND, per germline (reference sequence). The ends were cut back, 10 bases at V and 7 bases at J, with 19 bases in the middle. This CDR3 has 14 residues. CDR3 in DNA: TGTGCCACCTCGAGCGGGTCGGATCTTGAAAAACTGTTTTTT. Translation: CATSSGSDLEKLFF.

The chain couples TRBV4-2 to TRBJ2-5, with a possible D match to TRBD2 (5 bases). CDR1 is LGHNA, CDR2 YNFKEQ, per germline. The V gene lost 5 bases and the J gene lost 1 base, with 17 bases spanning the gap. The CDR3 loop spans 16 amino acids. The CDR3 DNA follows: TGTGCCAGCAGCTCCGGGGTCTCTCGGGCCCAAGAGACCCAGTACTTC. Amino acid sequence: CASSSGVSRAQETQYF.

V gene TRBV2 combines with J gene TRBJ2-3; 8 positions match TRBD2. The V and J ends lost 9 bases and 2 bases, in that order; junction bases with no gene match: 7. The CDR3 runs to 14 residues. The germline V gene encodes CDR1 SNHLY and CDR2 FYNNEI. The CDR3 here is CASTGTRLTDTQYF. As DNA, the CDR3 is TGTGCCAGTACCGGGACTAGACTCACAGATACGCAGTATTTT.

V and J are TRBV6-5 and TRBJ1-5, with D possibly being TRBD1 (5 bases). Trimming left V 6 bases short and J 6 bases short, with 12 bases between. The CDR3 runs to 13 residues. Germline V gene sequence: CDR1 MNHEY, CDR2 SVGAGI. Here the CDR3 DNA reads TGTGCCAGCAGCGCGGGGGGGGGTCAGCCCCAGCATTTT. This sequence encodes CASSAGGGQPQHF.

The chain joins TRBV21-1 to TRBJ2-5; no DNA check was done on the table's D call, TRBD1. TRBV21-1 is labeled a pseudogene. This CDR3 contains 15 residues. The CDR3 protein is CASNNPQGGQETQYF. The CDR3 coding sequence is TGTGCCAGCAATAACCCCCAGGGTGGCCAAGAGACCCAGTACTTC.

This chain uses TRBV3-1 (or the pseudogene TRBV3-2) with TRBJ2-3, with D maybe TRBD2 (6 bases). The CDR3 sequence is 13 residues long. The germline V gene has CDR1 LGHDT and CDR2 YNNKEL (reference sequence). V was cut by 4 bases and J by 2 bases, with 7 bases left in between. This CDR3 is CASSRDFTDTQYF. The CDR3 DNA follows: TGTGCCAGCAGCCGGGACTTCACAGATACGCAGTATTTT.

This clone was counted once. The chain carries TRBV5-1 and TRBJ2-7, with D uncertain. Germline loops: CDR1 SGHRS, CDR2 YFSETQ. CDR3 length: 13 amino acids. V dropped 4 bases and J dropped 2 bases, with 10 bases sitting between them. The CDR3, as DNA: TGCGCCAGCAGCCCTGGATCTACCTACGAGCAGTACTTC. Protein product: CASSPGSTYEQYF.

The V call is TRBV2, the J call TRBJ2-6; 7 bases are a match to TRBD1. This CDR3 is 17 amino acids long. Losses at the gene ends were 3 bases for V and 7 bases for J; bases not matched to a gene: 12. Germline loops: CDR1 SNHLY, CDR2 FYNNEI. The CDR3 DNA follows: TGTGCCAGCAGTGAGTTTGGCAGGGGGTCCGGAGCCAACGTCCTGACTTTC. Its protein product is CASSEFGRGSGANVLTF.

The gene calls are TRBV4-2 and TRBJ2-5; D possibly corresponds to TRBD2 (6 bases). V was shortened by 4 bases and J by 2 bases, with 14 bases between the two germline ends. This CDR3 comprises 15 residues. Germline V gives CDR1 LGHNA, CDR2 YNFKEQ. The CDR3 region is CASSRLGLQQETQYF. DNA for the CDR3: TGTGCCAGCAGCCGATTGGGACTCCAACAAGAGACCCAGTACTTC.

The rearrangement uses TRBV29-1 and TRBJ2-3, with 7 bases that match TRBD1. After removal of 3 bases from V and 0 bases from J, the junction contained 3 bases not matched to a gene. The CDR3 totals 14 residues. From germline, CDR1 is SQVTM and CDR2 ANQGSEA. CDR3 region: CSVESGQSTDTQYF. Here the CDR3 DNA reads TGCAGCGTTGAGTCGGGACAGAGCACAGATACGCAGTATTTT.

This sequence joins TRBV12-3 or TRBV12-4 and TRBJ2-1; D is unclear. V lost 6 bases to trimming and J lost 10 bases, with 10 bases between them. This CDR3 spans 11 amino acids. The CDR3 nucleotides read TGTGCCAGCAGGAATGTAGCCGAGCAGTTCTTC. Translating gives CASRNVAEQFF.

The V call is TRBV9, the J call TRBJ2-5, with 13 nucleotides matching TRBD2. Trimming removed 3 bases from V and 5 bases from J; junction bases left unmatched: 4. Germline V gene sequence: CDR1 SGDLS, CDR2 YYNGEE. The CDR3 has 15 residues. Here the CDR3 reads CASSGTSGSGETQYF. The CDR3 nucleotides read TGTGCCAGCAGCGGGACTAGCGGGAGTGGTGAGACCCAGTACTTC. Full variable domain (remainder filled in from reference TRBV9 and TRBJ2-5): DSGVTQTPKHLITATGQRVTLRCSPRSGDLSVYWYQQSLDQGLQFLIQYYNGEERAKGNILERFSAQQFPDLHSELNLSSLELGDSALYFCASSGTSGSGETQYFGPGTRLLVL.

The V gene is TRBV7-2, the J gene TRBJ2-3; D call uncertain. Trimming took 9 bases from V and 0 from J, leaving 7 bases between them. The CDR3 runs 12 residues. CDR1 and CDR2 from the germline V gene are SGHTA and FQGNSA. The chain's CDR3 is CARKDSTDTQYF. The CDR3 bases are TGTGCCAGGAAAGACAGCACAGATACGCAGTATTTT.

The chain is built from TRBV28 and TRBJ2-1; D remains ambiguous. The germline gives CDR1 MDHEN, CDR2 SYDVKM. Trimming pared 5 bases from V and 9 bases from J, leaving 11 bases between. The CDR3 contains 12 residues. Here the CDR3 reads CASSPRFLEQFF. CDR3 sequence (DNA): TGTGCCAGCAGTCCTCGTTTCCTTGAGCAGTTCTTC.

This sequence joins TRBV3-1 (or the pseudogene TRBV3-2) and TRBJ1-2, with 11 bases fitting TRBD1. The germline V gene encodes CDR1 LGHDT and CDR2 YNNKEL (reference sequence). V trimming: 4 bases; J trimming: 3 bases; junction bases outside the gene matches: 10. This CDR3 is 17 amino acids long. The CDR3: CASSPNPGQGGHYGYTF. CDR3 in DNA: TGTGCCAGCAGCCCTAACCCGGGACAGGGGGGACACTATGGCTACACCTTC.

The rearrangement links TRBV28 to TRBJ1-5; possible D gene TRBD1, 5 bases. Trimming left V 7 bases short and J 10 bases short, with 20 bases between. CDR1 is MDHEN and CDR2 is SYDVKM in the germline V gene. The CDR3 runs to 14 residues. CDR3 in amino acids: CASTTGTPSGPQHF. CDR3 coding DNA: TGTGCCAGCACCACCGGGACCCCCAGTGGACCCCAGCATTTT.